The present T cell receptor beta chain was sequenced within a study of T cells in Graves' hyperthyroidism and ophthalmopathy. Overall study: The initial diagnosis was the point when peripheral blood was collected, ahead of any treatment.

Each person with ophthalmopathy scored at least 3 on the Clinical Activity Score, reached NOSPECS grade 4 or higher, and had been ill under 3 months. Amplification yielded TCR beta CDR3 regions, with RNA transcripts as the source. First-round RT-PCR of the TCR CDR3 relied on the HTBI primer set. Each CDR3 protein gets one entry after TCRdb re-called the multiplex PCR reads with MiXCR. Of about 610,000 distinct CDR3 sequences listed, roughly a sixth are singletons. Per the germline V gene, CDR1 is DFQATT and CDR2 is SNEGSKA (reference sequence). This CDR3 spans 13 amino acids. This clonotype was detected a few times.

Sequencing was carried out using blood. The sequence was collected from a woman aged 40 to 49 with Graves' ophthalmopathy. The chain has TRBV20-1 and TRBJ2-1; TRBD2 might be the D (6 bases). The CDR3 DNA reads as TGCGCCACCCAGCGGCGGGAATACAATGAGCAGTTCTTC. Its translation: CATQRREYNEQFF.